This is a list of T cell receptor beta chains from one sample in a study of blood T cell repertoires in COVID-19. Sequenced by immunoSEQ multiplex PCR; TCRdb stores in-frame clones only, minus some. The sample yields fewer than 250,000 clones, around 85% seen once. The specimen was PBMCs or T cells enriched from blood (not recorded which). The receptors stem from a woman aged 30 to 39 who had recovered from COVID-19. Each CDR3 is given with its conserved first and last residue. The order of the fields is D gene, J gene, V gene, clone size, CDR3 DNA, CDR3 protein. D genes are given only for firm matches. Size values are once, few and many counts, or a class for expanded clones, and some rows have none.

TRBD2,TRBJ2-1,TRBV6-4,-,TGTGCCAGCAGAGCCGGAGCGGGGGGGGTAAGTGAGCAGTTCTTC,CASRAGAGGVSEQFF
-,TRBJ2-5,TRBV5-6,-,TGTGCCAGCAGCCAATCCACTAGGAATTTCCAAGAGACCCAGTACTTC,CASSQSTRNFQETQYF
TRBD1,TRBJ1-2,TRBV28,-,TGTGCCAGCAGTACCACCACCGGGACAGGGCCATACTATGGCTACACCTTC,CASSTTTGTGPYYGYTF
TRBD2,TRBJ2-2,TRBV7-2,-,TGTGCCAGCAGCTACCTAGCGGGAGGAACCGGGGAGCTGTTTTTT,CASSYLAGGTGELFF
-,TRBJ1-2,TRBV28,-,TGTGCCAGCAGCCAAGACACGTATAGGGGGACCTATGGCTACACCTTC,CASSQDTYRGTYGYTF
TRBD2,TRBJ2-7,TRBV5-4,-,TGTGCCAGCAGCTTGAATAGCGGGGGACCTGGCTACGAGCAGTACTTC,CASSLNSGGPGYEQYF
-,TRBJ2-7,TRBV19,-,TGTGCCAGTAGCTTACAGGGCCCTCCCTACGAGCAGTACTTC,CASSLQGPPYEQYF
-,TRBJ1-4,TRBV9,-,TGTGCCAGCAGCTACCAGGGGTCAACTAATGAAAAACTGTTTTTT,CASSYQGSTNEKLFF
-,TRBJ2-2,TRBV10-1,-,TGCGCCAGCAGCGGCCTCAGGGGAACGAACACCGGGGAGCTGTTTTTT,CASSGLRGTNTGELFF
TRBD2,TRBJ2-3,TRBV18,many,TGTGCCAGCTCACCACCGGCTTGGGGGACTAGCGGGAAATGGGATACGCAGTATTTT,CASSPPAWGTSGKWDTQYF
-,TRBJ1-3,TRBV24-1,-,TGTGCCACCAGTGATTTGACACAAGGGGCCCCTGGGCACGCGACATCTGGAAACACCATATATTTT,CATSDLTQGAPGHATSGNTIYF
-,TRBJ1-5,TRBV5-4,-,TGTGCCAGCAGCTCGACCCCGACACTTAATCAGCCCCAGCATTTT,CASSSTPTLNQPQHF
-,TRBJ1-1,TRBV5-1,-,TGCGCCAGCAGCTTGGTAGGTGACAGGGAAGCTTTCTTT,CASSLVGDREAFF
TRBD1,TRBJ2-5,TRBV9,few,TGTGCCAGCAGCGTAGGTCCAGGGGGCAAACAAGAGACCCAGTACTTC,CASSVGPGGKQETQYF
-,TRBJ2-1,TRBV21-1,-,TGTGCCAGCAGCAAAGGTTCAAGGGGGCGCCGGGGAGAGCAGTTCTTC,CASSKGSRGRRGEQFF
-,TRBJ2-1,TRBV4-1,-,TGCGCCAGCAGCCCACTGACCAGCGATGAGCAGTTCTTC,CASSPLTSDEQFF
-,TRBJ1-3,TRBV5-3,few,TGTGCCAGAGCGGGCCCTGATCACACCATATATTTT,CARAGPDHTIYF
-,TRBJ2-7,TRBV10-3,-,TGTGCCATCAGCCAATCAAGGGGAATTGGAGATGAGCAGTACTTC,CAISQSRGIGDEQYF
-,TRBJ1-4,TRBV23-1,-,TGCGCCAGCACCCCAACGGGTTTTCGGGATGAAAAACTGTTTTTT,CASTPTGFRDEKLFF
-,TRBJ2-7,TRBV5-4,-,TGTGCCAGCAGCACCTTTGTAGCGCCTACCTACGAGCAGTACTTC,CASSTFVAPTYEQYF
-,TRBJ2-1,TRBV5-4,-,TGTGCCAGCAGTACTAGACAGGCACAAGCCTACAATGAGCAGTTCTTC,CASSTRQAQAYNEQFF
-,TRBJ2-1,TRBV5-6,few,TGTGCCAGCAGCTTAGGTTACAGTACCTACAATGAGCAGTTCTTC,CASSLGYSTYNEQFF
-,TRBJ2-1,TRBV9,once,TGTGCCAGCAGCGTAGTTATAGCAGCCCTCAGTGAGCAGTTCTTC,CASSVVIAALSEQFF
TRBD1,TRBJ1-5,TRBV10-2,-,TGCGCCAGCAGCCCCGGGACAGGGGGGAATCAGCCCCAGCATTTT,CASSPGTGGNQPQHF
-,TRBJ1-1,TRBV28,-,TGTGCCAGCAGTTTATTCGACAGGAACACTGAAGCTTTCTTT,CASSLFDRNTEAFF
-,TRBJ1-5,TRBV28,-,TGTGCCAGCAGTCCCGGGGGTCAGCCCCAGCATTTT,CASSPGGQPQHF
-,TRBJ2-3,TRBV3-1/TRBV3-2,-,TGTGCCAGCAGCCCCACAGGGTTGGCAGATACGCAGTATTTT,CASSPTGLADTQYF
TRBD1,TRBJ1-1,TRBV10-2,-,TGCGCCAGCGTTAACCTTGACAGGGGATACACTGAAGCTTTCTTT,CASVNLDRGYTEAFF
-,TRBJ1-5,TRBV24-1,-,TGTGCCACCAGTGCATCAGGTCTCGGGGATCAGCCCCAGCATTTT,CATSASGLGDQPQHF
-,TRBJ1-5,TRBV29-1,-,TGCAGCGTGGGGATGGGAGGGAATCAGCCCCAGCATTTT,CSVGMGGNQPQHF
-,TRBJ1-1,TRBV29-1,-,TGCAGCGTTAAGACAGGAGCGAACACTGAAGCTTTCTTT,CSVKTGANTEAFF
-,TRBJ2-1,TRBV19,-,TGTGCCAGTAGTCTCCCCTCCCCAAACCCTACCTACAATGAGCAGTTCTTC,CASSLPSPNPTYNEQFF
-,TRBJ2-7,TRBV28,once,TGTGCCAGCAGTAGGGGATCAGGCTACGAGCAGTACTTC,CASSRGSGYEQYF
-,TRBJ1-2,TRBV7-2,once,TGTGCCAGCAGCCCACAGACAGGCTCTAACTATGGCTACACCTTC,CASSPQTGSNYGYTF
-,TRBJ1-2,TRBV5-1,-,TGCGCCAGCGGCCCCGGAGGAGTAGGGGGCTACACCTTC,CASGPGGVGGYTF
-,TRBJ2-3,TRBV7-6,-,TGTGCCAGCAGGGAGTTAGGGATAGCGGAGAGCACAGATACGCAGTATTTT,CASRELGIAESTDTQYF
-,TRBJ1-6,TRBV21-1,few,TGTGCCAGCAGCAAACGGGTACCCCTCCACTTT,CASSKRVPLHF
-,TRBJ1-1,TRBV5-8,-,TGTGCCAGCCCTTATATCCGGAACACTGAAGCTTTCTTT,CASPYIRNTEAFF
TRBD1,TRBJ2-1,TRBV7-2,-,TGTGCCAGCAGCCCTGGACAGGGTCGATTCGCCTACAATGAGCAGTTCTTC,CASSPGQGRFAYNEQFF
TRBD1,TRBJ2-5,TRBV10-1,-,TGCGCCAGCAGTGAGTCTCTAGGACAGGGGGGAGAGACCCAGTACTTC,CASSESLGQGGETQYF
-,TRBJ1-2,TRBV28,-,TGTGCCAGCAGTTTAGGGACGGGGGTACGGAACTATGGCTACACCTTC,CASSLGTGVRNYGYTF
TRBD2,TRBJ2-7,TRBV7-9,-,TGTGCCAGCAGCCCGAGACTAGCGCCCTCCTACGAGCAGTACTTC,CASSPRLAPSYEQYF
-,TRBJ1-2,TRBV6-2/TRBV6-3,-,TGTGCCAGCAGTTACCGGCAGGTCCCTGGCTACACCTTC,CASSYRQVPGYTF
TRBD1,TRBJ1-5,TRBV28,-,TGTGCCAGCAGCGACACAGGGGCCGGTTTGAATCGGCCCCAGCATTTT,CASSDTGAGLNRPQHF
TRBD1,TRBJ1-2,TRBV5-8,-,TGTGCCAGCAGCTTATGGACAGGGGGTGGGACCAGGAATGGCTACACCTTC,CASSLWTGGGTRNGYTF
-,TRBJ2-7,TRBV15,-,TGTGCCACCAGCAGAGAAGGGAGCTCCTACGAGCAGTACTTC,CATSREGSSYEQYF
TRBD2,TRBJ2-7,TRBV18,-,TGTGCCAGCTCACCCACGCTAGCGGAAGAACTTCCCCATCCGTACGAGCAGTACTTC,CASSPTLAEELPHPYEQYF
TRBD2,TRBJ2-2,TRBV7-9,-,TGTGCCAGCAGCTGGGAGGGGTACACCGGGGAGCTGTTTTTT,CASSWEGYTGELFF
-,TRBJ1-6,TRBV2,-,TGTGCCAGCAGTGTGAGGCCAGATAATTCACCCCTCCACTTT,CASSVRPDNSPLHF
-,TRBJ2-7,TRBV7-9,-,TGTGCCACCCAACCCGCTAATGAGGCCTACGAGCAGTACTTC,CATQPANEAYEQYF
-,TRBJ2-7,TRBV5-4,-,TGTGCCAGCAGCTTGGCAGGGTTTTCCTACGAGCAGTACTTC,CASSLAGFSYEQYF
-,TRBJ1-2,TRBV29-1,-,TGCAGCGTTGAAGACTCTAGCTCGTTCTATGGCTACACCTTC,CSVEDSSSFYGYTF
-,TRBJ1-3,TRBV29-1,-,TGCAGCGCAAGGACCCTAAAGGGGTCTGGAAACACCATATATTTT,CSARTLKGSGNTIYF
TRBD1,TRBJ1-2,TRBV19,-,TGTGCCAGTACTCCTTGGCCTAGGGGGGACAGAGGAGGCTACACCTTC,CASTPWPRGDRGGYTF
TRBD1,TRBJ2-2,TRBV4-2,few,TGTGCCAGCAGCCTTCGAGGACAGGGTGTAGGGGAGCTGTTTTTT,CASSLRGQGVGELFF
-,TRBJ1-2,TRBV18,-,TGTGCCAGCTCACAAGCAGGATATGGCTACACCTTC,CASSQAGYGYTF
TRBD2,TRBJ2-7,TRBV2,-,TGTGCCAGCAGTGAATTTAGACTAGCGGGTAACGAGCAGTACTTC,CASSEFRLAGNEQYF
-,TRBJ1-1,TRBV19,-,TGTGCCAGTAAAGATGGACTCTTGAACACTGAAGCTTTCTTT,CASKDGLLNTEAFF